These 17 T cell receptor beta chains came from one sample sequenced in a study of PD-1 blockade in mismatch repair-deficient tumors. Libraries were prepared by immunoSEQ multiplex PCR; TCRdb keeps only in-frame clonotypes and omits some of them. The repertoire includes approximately 40,000 clones, 75% to 85% of them detected once, and 22% sits in the top ten. Here the sequenced sample was peripheral blood, taken 4 weeks after starting pembrolizumab. The receptors were gathered from an adult with mismatch repair-deficient cancer.

This clone was counted a few times. This chain uses TRBV6-1 with TRBJ1-5; D is ambiguous. Germline CDR1 and CDR2: MNHNS and SASEGT. This CDR3 has 14 amino acids. With 3 bases removed from V and 4 bases from J, the gap between germline ends came to 10 bases. CDR3 amino acids: CASSEAGLNQPQHF. The CDR3, as DNA: TGTGCCAGCAGTGAGGCGGGGTTGAATCAGCCCCAGCATTTT.

The genes are TRBV15 and TRBJ2-3; 8 bases are a match to TRBD2. After removal of 4 bases from V and 3 bases from J, the junction contained 6 bases not matched to a gene. CDR1 LNHNV and CDR2 YYDKDF come from the germline V gene (reference sequence). The CDR3 loop spans 15 amino acids. In nucleotides, the CDR3 is TGTGCCACCAGCATTCGTCAGCGGGAGACAGATACGCAGTATTTT. This translates into CATSIRQRETDTQYF.

This sequence joins TRBV19 and TRBJ2-1; 9 bases line up with TRBD2. The CDR3 length is 17 residues. Germline CDR1 and CDR2: LNHDA and SQIVND (reference sequence). The V and J ends lost 5 bases and 0 bases, in that order; junction bases with no gene match: 8. Here the CDR3 reads CASSATSGWSSYNEQFF. The CDR3 nucleotides read TGTGCCAGTAGTGCCACTAGCGGGTGGAGCTCCTACAATGAGCAGTTCTTC.

The sample holds one count of this clone. V usage is TRBV20-1 and J usage is TRBJ2-7, with D perhaps TRBD2 (6 bases). The CDR3 is 11 amino acids. The germline V gene encodes CDR1 DFQATT and CDR2 SNEGSKA (reference sequence). V was shortened by 3 bases and J by 4 bases, with 7 bases between the two germline ends. CDR3: CSARGLYEQYF. DNA of the CDR3: TGCAGTGCTAGGGGACTTTACGAGCAGTACTTC.

The V call is TRBV5-1, the J call TRBJ2-3; 9 positions match TRBD2. This CDR3 is built from 13 residues. V trimming: 6 bases; J trimming: 3 bases; junction bases outside the gene matches: 2. Per the germline V gene, CDR1 is SGHRS and CDR2 is YFSETQ. The CDR3 sequence is CASTGLATDTQYF. CDR3 DNA sequence: TGCGCCAGCACTGGACTAGCGACAGATACGCAGTATTTT.

This clone was seen only once. The genes are TRBV5-1 and TRBJ1-1, with TRBD1 matching over 8 bases. Trimming took 9 bases from V and 4 from J; bases not matched to a gene: 8. The germline gives CDR1 SGHRS, CDR2 YFSETQ. The CDR3 runs to 13 residues. For the CDR3, the DNA is TGCGCCACCAGGACAGGGTTGGGCACTGAAGCTTTCTTT. It specifies CATRTGLGTEAFF.

The chain is built from TRBV19 and TRBJ1-2; 8 nucleotides align to TRBD1. The J segment lost 3 bases and the V segment lost 6 bases, leaving 3 bases of the junction unmatched. Looked up from germline, CDR1 is LNHDA and CDR2 is SQIVND (reference sequence). The CDR3 is made up of 13 amino acids. The CDR3: CASRSGGDYGYTF. In DNA form, the CDR3 reads TGTGCCAGTAGATCAGGGGGCGACTATGGCTACACCTTC.

V usage is TRBV5-4 and J usage is TRBJ2-6; D is unresolved. This CDR3 is 16 amino acids long. Germline CDR1 is SGHNT and CDR2 is YYREEE (reference sequence). V lost 4 bases and J 0 bases, leaving 11 bases between the germline ends. Here the CDR3 reads CASSRIQGSGANVLTF. CDR3 bases: TGTGCCAGCAGCAGGATACAAGGCTCTGGGGCCAACGTCCTGACTTTC. Variable domain in full (rest from reference TRBV5-4 and TRBJ2-6): ETGVTQSPTHLIKTRGQQVTLRCSSQSGHNTVSWYQQALGQGPQFIFQYYREEENGRGNFPPRFSGLQFPNYSSELNVNALELDDSALYLCASSRIQGSGANVLTFGAGSRLTVL.

This chain uses TRBV4-3 with TRBJ2-7; D possibly corresponds to TRBD2 (6 bases). V dropped 3 bases and J dropped 3 bases, with 15 bases sitting between them. Germline CDR1 reads LGHNA; CDR2 reads YSLEER. The CDR3 loop spans 15 amino acids. CDR3 loop: CASSQGDWPVYEQYF. In DNA form, the CDR3 reads TGCGCCAGCAGCCAGGGGGACTGGCCCGTCTACGAGCAGTACTTC.

The V call is TRBV10-2, the J call TRBJ2-3; no clear D gene. The germline gives CDR1 WSHSY, CDR2 SAAADI. This CDR3 is 14 amino acids long. Trimming stripped 3 bases from V and 1 base from J, with 8 bases between. Here the CDR3 reads CASSEGQGTDTQYF. As DNA, the CDR3 is TGCGCCAGCAGTGAAGGCCAGGGCACAGATACGCAGTATTTT.

The V and J genes are TRBV6-6 and TRBJ2-3, with 15 bases lining up with TRBD2. V lost 2 bases and J lost 4; bases outside the gene matches: 1. This CDR3 comprises 16 residues. CDR1 is MNHNY, CDR2 SVGAGI, per germline (reference sequence). The CDR3 sequence is CASSYGLAGGPDTQYF. The CDR3 nucleotides read TGTGCCAGCAGTTACGGACTAGCGGGAGGGCCAGATACGCAGTATTTT.

This chain connects TRBV28 to TRBJ2-1, with D possibly TRBD1 on 5 matching bases. The CDR3 runs 14 residues. The V end was cut by 2 bases, the J end by 5 bases, with 10 bases between. Germline values: CDR1 MDHEN, CDR2 SYDVKM. The CDR3 DNA reads as TGTGCCAGCAGTTTACGCGGACAAAACAATGAGCAGTTCTTC. Protein product: CASSLRGQNNEQFF.

The chain carries TRBV19 and TRBJ1-1, with unresolved D. This CDR3 contains 15 residues. From germline, CDR1 is LNHDA and CDR2 SQIVND (reference sequence). V shed 3 bases and J shed 1 base, with 12 bases lying between them. The CDR3 is CASSISLGQNTEAFF. For the CDR3, the DNA is TGTGCCAGTAGTATTTCTTTAGGGCAGAACACTGAAGCTTTCTTT.

In its sample, this clone was seen once. The V call is TRBV9, the J call TRBJ2-7, with a weak D call TRBD2 (5 bases). CDR1 and CDR2 from the germline V gene are SGDLS and YYNGEE. V lost 0 bases and J lost 0, with 10 bases in between. The CDR3 totals 15 residues. The CDR3 DNA sequence: TGTGCCAGCAGCGTAGAAAGCGGTAGCTCCTACGAGCAGTACTTC. This sequence encodes CASSVESGSSYEQYF. Drawing the rest from reference TRBV9 and TRBJ2-7, the complete variable domain is DSGVTQTPKHLITATGQRVTLRCSPRSGDLSVYWYQQSLDQGLQFLIQYYNGEERAKGNILERFSAQQFPDLHSELNLSSLELGDSALYFCASSVESGSSYEQYFGPGTRLTVT.

CDR3 loop: CASSQDRLQETQYF. CDR3 coding DNA: TGTGCCAGCAGCCAAGACCGGCTCCAAGAGACCCAGTACTTC. The chain uses TRBV2 and TRBJ2-5, with D unclear. Looked up from germline, CDR1 is SNHLY and CDR2 is FYNNEI. There are 14 residues in the CDR3. V shed 6 bases and J shed 1 base, with 12 bases lying between them.

The chain is built from TRBV19 and TRBJ2-7; 12 bases agree with TRBD2. The CDR3 totals 14 residues. Trimming at V came to 6 bases and at J to 0 bases, leaving 0 bases not matched to a gene. The germline CDR1 and CDR2 sequences are LNHDA and SQIVND (reference sequence). The CDR3 bases are TGTGCCAGTAGGACTAGCGGGAGCTCCTACGAGCAGTACTTC. Encoded protein: CASRTSGSSYEQYF.

This clone was detected only a few times. The V gene is TRBV28, the J gene TRBJ2-6, with D hard to call. This CDR3 region has 13 residues. Germline CDR1 reads MDHEN; CDR2 reads SYDVKM. Trimming took off 7 bases at V and 12 bases at J, with 16 bases between the two ends. The CDR3: CASTTGPASVLTF. Written as DNA, the CDR3 is TGTGCCAGCACCACCGGGCCTGCTAGCGTCCTGACTTTC.